This T cell receptor beta chain was captured in a study of siplizumab effects on memory and regulatory T cells. Turning to the study itself: Run as pairs, the mixed lymphocyte reactions received siplizumab at approximately 1 ug/mL or no drug. Overall study findings and caveats: Alloreactive sequences tracing back to unstimulated CD4+ memory cells fell significantly with siplizumab.

Per the germline V gene, CDR1 is SNHLY and CDR2 is FYNNEI. The length of the CDR3 is 15 residues. V dropped 7 bases and J dropped 5; count of bases not matched to a gene: 11. The mixed lymphocyte reaction cells underwent coculture at 37°C for approximately 6 days. The assay was immunoSEQ multiplex PCR, and TCRdb's table has in-frame clones only and misses some. This sample yields 13,000 to 15,000 clones, of which around 49% are seen a single time; under 9% belongs to the top ten. This clone was detected only a few times. Its target is not known. This sequence originates from a human donor in good health; the cells came from an allogeneic mixed lymphocyte reaction. The rearrangement links TRBV2 to TRBJ2-3; 8 bases fit TRBD2. The specimen sequenced was CFSE-low (dividing) CD4+ T cells sorted from an allogeneic mixed lymphocyte reaction. CDR3 sequence: CASTSASGYIDTQYF. Written as DNA, the CDR3 is TGTGCCAGCACCAGCGCTAGCGGGTACATAGATACGCAGTATTTT.